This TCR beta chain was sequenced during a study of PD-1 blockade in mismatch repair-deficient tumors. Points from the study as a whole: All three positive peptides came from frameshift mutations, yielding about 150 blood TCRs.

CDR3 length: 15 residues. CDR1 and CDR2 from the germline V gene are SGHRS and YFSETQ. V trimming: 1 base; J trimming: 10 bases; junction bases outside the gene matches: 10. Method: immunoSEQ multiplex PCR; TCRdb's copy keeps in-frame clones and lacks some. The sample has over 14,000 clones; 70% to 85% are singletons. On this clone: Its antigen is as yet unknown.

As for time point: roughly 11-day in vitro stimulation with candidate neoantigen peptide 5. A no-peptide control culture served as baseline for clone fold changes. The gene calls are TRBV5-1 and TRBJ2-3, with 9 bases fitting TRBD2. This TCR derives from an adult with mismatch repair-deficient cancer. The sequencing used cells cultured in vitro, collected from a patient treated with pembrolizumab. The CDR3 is CASSLLAGPSPAQYF. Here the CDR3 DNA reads TGCGCCAGCAGCTTGCTAGCGGGACCCTCCCCCGCGCAGTATTTT. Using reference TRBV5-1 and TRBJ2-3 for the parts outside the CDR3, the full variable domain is KAGVTQTPRYLIKTRGQQVTLSCSPISGHRSVSWYQQTPGQGLQFLFEYFSETQRNKGNFPGRFSGRQFSNSRSEMNVSTLELGDSALYLCASSLLAGPSPAQYFGPGTRLTVL.